This is a list of T cell receptor beta chains from one sample in a study of OX40 agonist ivuxolimab in advanced cancers. Method: immunoSEQ multiplex PCR; TCRdb's copy keeps in-frame clones and lacks some. The sample lists more than 80,000 clones, about 90% seen once, with around 1.5% in the top ten. The sample was CD4+ or CD8+ T cells sorted from blood, taken in a trial of the OX40 agonist ivuxolimab. All receptors come from an adult with an advanced solid tumor such as melanoma, head and neck, liver or kidney cancer. Both conserved end residues are part of each CDR3. The D gene is left open where the match is weak. Rows give clone size only sometimes, using once, few, many, or a class for an expanded clone.

TRBV30	.	.	TRBJ2-3	TGTGCCTGGAGACGGCAGCAATATACAGATACGCAGTATTTT	CAWRRQQYTDTQYF
TRBV6-1	.	.	TRBJ2-3	TGTGCCAGCGCCCGCGGACCTAGCACAGATACGCAGTATTTT	CASARGPSTDTQYF
TRBV4-3	.	.	TRBJ2-1	TGCGCCAGCAGCCAAGATTTGACCGGCTCCTACAATGAGCAGTTCTTC	CASSQDLTGSYNEQFF
TRBV5-1	TRBD1	.	TRBJ2-2	TGCGCCAGCAGCCGACAGGGGGCTGACACCGGGGAGCTGTTTTTT	CASSRQGADTGELFF
TRBV4-1	.	few	TRBJ1-4	TGCGCCAGCAGCCAAGGATCGGAAAAACTGTTTTTT	CASSQGSEKLFF
TRBV11-2	.	.	TRBJ2-7	TGTGCCAGCAGCTTAGTAGCGGAGCAGTACTTC	CASSLVAEQYF
TRBV6-6	.	.	TRBJ1-3	TGTGCCAGCAGGGTAGCGGTGGGCTCTGGAAACACCATATATTTT	CASRVAVGSGNTIYF
TRBV4-2	TRBD2	.	TRBJ2-7	TGTGCCAGCAGCCCTGGGACTAGCAGCTACGAGCAGTACTTC	CASSPGTSSYEQYF
TRBV4-2	.	.	TRBJ1-3	TGTGCCAGCAGCCCGGATTCAGGGTCCTCTGGAAACACCATATATTTT	CASSPDSGSSGNTIYF
TRBV7-9	.	.	TRBJ2-3	TGTGCCAGCAGCTTAGCGGGAGGATCCACAGATACGCAGTATTTT	CASSLAGGSTDTQYF
TRBV7-9	.	few	TRBJ1-1	TGTGCCAGCAGCGCCGAACAGGGTTACGGCACTGAAGCTTTCTTT	CASSAEQGYGTEAFF
TRBV28	.	.	TRBJ2-3	TGTGCCAGCAGTTTAGGTGGGGCGGGGAGCACAGATACGCAGTATTTT	CASSLGGAGSTDTQYF
TRBV5-1	TRBD2	.	TRBJ2-5	TGCGCCAGCAGCAGAAAGCGGGGGCAGGTAGAGACCCAGTACTTC	CASSRKRGQVETQYF
TRBV18	.	.	TRBJ2-5	TGTGCCAGCTCACCGAGGTACGCAGAAGAGACCCAGTACTTC	CASSPRYAEETQYF
TRBV2	.	.	TRBJ2-7	TGTGCCAGCGAAACAGGGACCTACGAGCAGTACTTC	CASETGTYEQYF
TRBV9	.	.	TRBJ2-6	TGTGCCAGTGGCTCTGGGGCCAACGTCCTGACTTTC	CASGSGANVLTF
TRBV7-7	TRBD1	.	TRBJ1-3	TGTGCTAGCAGCTGGGGACAGGGCGCGGGAAACACCATATATTTT	CASSWGQGAGNTIYF
TRBV7-3	TRBD1	.	TRBJ2-2	TGTGCCAGCTCAATGGGACAGGCCTTCGCGAACACCGGGGAGCTGTTTTTT	CASSMGQAFANTGELFF
TRBV18	TRBD1	.	TRBJ1-5	TGTGCCAGCTCATCCGACAGGGGGTATCAGCCCCAGCATTTT	CASSSDRGYQPQHF
TRBV27	.	.	TRBJ2-1	TGTGCCAGCAGTCCTTGGACCAGGCAGGATGAGCAGTTCTTC	CASSPWTRQDEQFF
TRBV5-1	TRBD1	.	TRBJ2-3	TGCGCCAGCAGCGACCCGGGACAGGCAGATACGCAGTATTTT	CASSDPGQADTQYF
TRBV28	.	.	TRBJ1-5	TGTGCCAGCAGTTTGGCCCTCAATCAGCCCCAGCATTTT	CASSLALNQPQHF
TRBV11-2	.	.	TRBJ2-3	TGTGCCAGCAGCAAGCCGACAGCCTATACGCAGTATTTT	CASSKPTAYTQYF
TRBV9	.	once	TRBJ2-7	TGTGCCAGCAGCGTAACCCCCGGGGTGGGGCCCTACGAGCAGTACTTC	CASSVTPGVGPYEQYF
TRBV5-1	TRBD2	.	TRBJ2-3	TGCGCCAGCAGCTCGGGACTAGCGGGAGCGGTTGATACGCAGTATTTT	CASSSGLAGAVDTQYF
TRBV6-5	.	once	TRBJ2-5	TGTGCCACTACCGATGGGCGCGGTTTGGAGACCCAGTACTTC	CATTDGRGLETQYF
TRBV11-2	.	.	TRBJ2-3	TGTGCCAGCAGCTTGGGGGGCGGTGGGCCTAGCACAGATACGCAGTATTTT	CASSLGGGGPSTDTQYF
TRBV7-9	.	.	TRBJ2-5	TGTGCCAGCAGCTCTGGGGAGACCCAGTACTTC	CASSSGETQYF
TRBV7-9	.	.	TRBJ2-7	TGTGCCAGCAGCACCGGCCGGGGTGGTAGCGGAAGCTCCTACGAGCAGTACTTC	CASSTGRGGSGSSYEQYF
TRBV28	TRBD2	.	TRBJ2-1	TGTGCCAGCAGTTCCCGACTAGCGGGGTACAATGAGCAGTTCTTC	CASSSRLAGYNEQFF
TRBV30	.	.	TRBJ2-3	TGTGCCTGGAGTCCTGGTAGCACAGATACGCAGTATTTT	CAWSPGSTDTQYF
TRBV28	TRBD1	.	TRBJ2-2	TGTGCCAGCAGTTTTCAGGGGGCTCAAAACACCGGGGAGCTGTTTTTT	CASSFQGAQNTGELFF
TRBV6-1	TRBD1	.	TRBJ2-7	TGTGCCAGCAGTGTAGAGACAGGGGGATTTTACGAGCAGTACTTC	CASSVETGGFYEQYF
TRBV7-9	.	.	TRBJ2-3	TGTGCCAGCAGCTCTTCTAGCACAGATACGCAGTATTTT	CASSSSSTDTQYF
TRBV2	.	.	TRBJ2-7	TGTGCCGGGGGGAGATCCGAACTCGAGCAGTACTTC	CAGGRSELEQYF
TRBV2	TRBD2	.	TRBJ2-7	TGTGCCAGCCGGGGGGGAGTGAGCTACGAGCAGTACTTC	CASRGGVSYEQYF
TRBV19	TRBD2	.	TRBJ2-3	TGTGCCAGTAGCACCGGACTAGCGGGAGGGCCGGATACGCAGTATTTT	CASSTGLAGGPDTQYF
TRBV7-2	.	.	TRBJ2-3	TGTGCCAGCAGCTTAGCCGGGATCAGCACAGATACGCAGTATTTT	CASSLAGISTDTQYF
TRBV28	TRBD2	.	TRBJ2-7	TGTGCCAGCAGTTTTACTCTAGCGGAGGCCCGCTACGAGCAGTACTTC	CASSFTLAEARYEQYF
TRBV7-9	.	.	TRBJ2-3	TGTGCCAGCAGCCCCAAGGTTAGACTCGGAGATACGCAGTATTTT	CASSPKVRLGDTQYF
TRBV27	.	.	TRBJ2-1	TGTGCCAGCAGTTTGGGCAGCTCCTACAATGAGCAGTTCTTC	CASSLGSSYNEQFF
TRBV5-1	.	.	TRBJ1-6	TGCGCCAGCAGCTTGGGCAGCTCCTATAATTCACCCCTCCACTTT	CASSLGSSYNSPLHF
TRBV27	.	.	TRBJ2-1	TGTGCCAGCAGTCGAGCGGGCAGAACCTACAATGAGCAGTTCTTC	CASSRAGRTYNEQFF
TRBV27	TRBD2	.	TRBJ2-3	TGTGCCAGCAGTAAAGATCAGCGGGGCACACGTTGGACGCAGTATTTT	CASSKDQRGTRWTQYF
TRBV18	.	once	TRBJ2-1	TGTGCCAGCTCACCTGCTAACAATGAGCAGTTCTTC	CASSPANNEQFF
TRBV2	TRBD2	.	TRBJ2-1	TGTGCCAGCAGTGAAAGCCTAGCGGGAGGTCACAATGAGCAGTTCTTC	CASSESLAGGHNEQFF
TRBV30	.	.	TRBJ1-2	TGTGCCTGGATGCGTCAGGGGATCTATGGCTACACCTTC	CAWMRQGIYGYTF
TRBV27	TRBD2	.	TRBJ2-7	TGTGCCAGCAGTTTAGGGACTAGGTCCAGCGAGCAGTACTTC	CASSLGTRSSEQYF
TRBV5-6	TRBD1	.	TRBJ2-7	TGTGCCAGCAGCTTGGACGGGACAGGGAGGTCCTACGAGCAGTACTTC	CASSLDGTGRSYEQYF
TRBV9	TRBD1	.	TRBJ2-3	TGTGCCAGCAGCGGGCGGACAGGGGGCAGGACAGATACGCAGTATTTT	CASSGRTGGRTDTQYF
TRBV5-6	.	.	TRBJ1-1	TGTGCCAGCAGCTTGCCAGGGAGTCCTTATAAGAACACTGAAGCTTTCTTT	CASSLPGSPYKNTEAFF